Following are 27 T cell receptor beta chains from one sample sequenced in a study of cytomegalovirus exposure and HLA in healthy donors. PCR involved 60 Vbeta and 13 Jbeta primers. TCRdb keeps only in-frame clones here, not all; method: immunoSEQ multiplex PCR. The sample consists of about 180,000 clones, 65% to 80% of them appearing once. Sequencing input: PBMCs. These receptors were taken from a woman aged 30 to 39 in good health and CMV-seropositive.

As concerns this clone: A read error may produce the germline difference seen at one junction end. The gene calls are TRBV9 and TRBJ2-3; D is ambiguous. Germline CDR1 and CDR2: SGDLS and YYNGEE. The CDR3 extends over 16 amino acids. CDR3 DNA: TGTGCCAGCAGTGTAGGACCCCGCCAGGGCACAGATACGCAGTATTTT. Translation: CASSVGPRQGTDTQYF.

CDR3 sequence reads: CASSRRGVSGDYEQYF. The CDR3 DNA reads TGTGCCAGCAGTCGACGGGGGGTTAGCGGGGACTACGAGCAGTACTTC. V is TRBV28 and J is TRBJ2-7; 8 nucleotides match TRBD2. V dropped 5 bases and J dropped 3; count of bases not matched to a gene: 12. The CDR3 is 16 residues long. Germline values: CDR1 MDHEN, CDR2 SYDVKM.

The sample holds a few counts of this clone. The chain combines TRBV10-1 with TRBJ2-7, with 9 bases identical to TRBD2. Trimming cost V 3 bases and J 3 bases; bases outside gene matches: 3. The germline gives CDR1 WNHNN, CDR2 SYGVQD (reference sequence). The CDR3 is 14 amino acids. The chain's CDR3 is CASSDGSGGYEQYF. CDR3 nucleotide sequence: TGCGCCAGCAGTGATGGTAGCGGGGGCTACGAGCAGTACTTC.

This chain connects TRBV28 to TRBJ2-5, with TRBD2 matching over 11 bases. The length of the CDR3 is 15 residues. The germline CDR1 and CDR2 sequences are MDHEN and SYDVKM. With V trimmed by 7 bases and J by 5 bases, 9 bases remained unmatched. CDR3 loop: CASTSLAGGRETQYF. The CDR3, as DNA: TGTGCCAGCACCTCCCTAGCGGGGGGTCGGGAGACCCAGTACTTC. The whole variable domain, filled in from reference TRBV28 and TRBJ2-5, reads DVKVTQSSRYLVKRTGEKVFLECVQDMDHENMFWYRQDPGLGLRLIYFSYDVKMKEKGDIPEGYSVSREKKERFSLILESASTNQTSMYLCASTSLAGGRETQYFGPGTRLLVL.

This clone was recorded only once. The J gene is TRBJ2-6, the V gene TRBV6-5, with D tentatively TRBD1 (5 bases). This CDR3 comprises 13 residues. Trimming removed 6 bases from V and 16 bases from J, with 19 bases in between. In germline, CDR1 is MNHEY, CDR2 SVGAGI. CDR3 in DNA: TGTGCCAGCAGCAACACTGGGGCCAACGGTCTGACTTTC. This gives the protein CASSNTGANGLTF.

This chain links TRBV7-2 with TRBJ2-1; unclear D gene. Germline CDR1 reads SGHTA; CDR2 reads FQGNSA. The CDR3 contains 16 residues. V gave up 0 bases and J gave up 0 bases, with 9 bases separating them. The CDR3 protein is CASSLAATGSYNEQFF. The CDR3 DNA reads TGTGCCAGCAGCTTAGCAGCGACTGGCTCCTACAATGAGCAGTTCTTC.

The chain couples TRBV28 to TRBJ2-1; D uncertain. Trimming pared 0 bases from V and 6 bases from J, leaving 3 bases between. Germline CDR1 and CDR2: MDHEN and SYDVKM. The CDR3 loop spans 12 amino acids. DNA of the CDR3: TGTGCCAGCAGTTTATGGGCCAATGAGCAGTTCTTC. Residues: CASSLWANEQFF.

This clone came up a few times. The V call is TRBV30, the J call TRBJ1-5; 8 bases are shared with TRBD1. V shed 3 bases, J shed 9 bases, and the junction held 10 bases outside the gene matches. CDR1 GTSNPN and CDR2 SVGIG come from the germline V gene (reference sequence). CDR3 size: 14 residues. DNA of the CDR3: TGTGCCTGGAGAGGCGCAGGGGGCCTGGGGCCCCAGCATTTT. Translated: CAWRGAGGLGPQHF.

This clone turned up a few times. The chain combines TRBV28 with TRBJ2-7, with 12 bases aligning to TRBD2. Germline V lookup: CDR1 MDHEN, CDR2 SYDVKM. Trimming at V came to 5 bases and at J to 1 base, leaving 12 bases not matched to a gene. The CDR3 extends over 18 amino acids. The CDR3 nucleotides read TGTGCCAGCAGTAAACTAGCGGGGGGCCTACGGGTATCCTACGAGCAGTACTTC. This codes for CASSKLAGGLRVSYEQYF.

Only one count was recorded for this clone. The V call is TRBV4-3, the J call TRBJ2-1, with D possibly being TRBD1 (6 bases). Per germline, CDR1 LGHNA and CDR2 YSLEER. This CDR3 spans 15 amino acids. The V and J ends lost 0 bases and 7 bases respectively, with 13 bases between them. Here the CDR3 DNA reads TGCGCCAGCAGCCAAGATTGGCAGGGGTATAATGAGCAGTTCTTC. Translated, it gives CASSQDWQGYNEQFF.

The chain couples TRBV9 to TRBJ1-6; D perhaps matches TRBD1 (5 bases). The V gene lost 0 bases and the J gene lost 10 bases, with 14 bases spanning the gap. The germline CDR1 and CDR2 sequences are SGDLS and YYNGEE. The CDR3 is 15 residues long. The CDR3 protein is CASSVVGGKGSPLHF. The CDR3 region has the DNA TGTGCCAGCAGCGTAGTGGGGGGAAAGGGATCACCCCTCCACTTT.

The CDR3: CASSIDLGGTIYEQYF. CDR3 sequence (DNA): TGTGCCAGTAGTATAGATCTGGGGGGGACAATCTACGAGCAGTACTTC. The V and J genes are TRBV19 and TRBJ2-5; possible D gene TRBD2, 7 bases. Judging by the DNA end, TRBJ2-7 fits better; the J call may be wrong. The CDR3 spans 16 residues. Germline values: CDR1 LNHDA, CDR2 SQIVND (reference sequence).

The chain recombines TRBV7-2 with TRBJ2-7, with D tentatively TRBD2 (7 bases). CDR1 is SGHTA, CDR2 FQGNSA, per germline. This CDR3 comprises 14 residues. Trimming removed 5 bases from V and 6 bases from J, with 17 bases in between. CDR3 in DNA: TGTGCCAGCAGCCCCAGCGGGACACCCACCGAGCAGTACTTC. It yields the protein CASSPSGTPTEQYF.

The chain employs TRBV6-5 and TRBJ1-2, with D uncertain. The CDR3 extends over 15 amino acids. Germline V gene lookup returns CDR1 MNHEY and CDR2 SVGAGI. Trimming cost V 5 bases and J 4 bases, with 17 bases left between them. The CDR3 region has the DNA TGTGCCAGCAGTACTGAGGGTACGGAACCCTATGGCTACACCTTC. This translates into CASSTEGTEPYGYTF.

This chain joins TRBV6-1 and TRBJ1-1; possibly TRBD1 for D (5 bases). This CDR3 is 14 amino acids long. The V gene lost 7 bases and the J gene lost 5 bases, with 17 bases spanning the gap. The V gene's germline CDR1 is MNHNS and CDR2 SASEGT. CDR3 sequence (DNA): TGTGCCAGCACCGGCGGCAGGGTGGGTACTGAAGCTTTCTTT. Its protein is CASTGGRVGTEAFF.

To note about this clone: One end of the junction does not line up with germline, which may come from a read error. The chain is built from TRBV7-9 and TRBJ1-5; D is possibly TRBD1 (5 bases). Germline V CDR1 and CDR2: SEHNR, FQNEAQ (reference sequence). CDR3 length: 14 residues. The CDR3 is CASSPQGDYQPQHF. CDR3 sequence (DNA): TGTGCCAGCAGCCCCCAGGGCGATTACCAGCCTCAGCATTTT. Combining the CDR3 with reference TRBV7-9 and TRBJ1-5 gives the whole variable domain DTGVSQNPRHKITKRGQNVTFRCDPISEHNRLYWYRQTLGQGPEFLTYFQNEAQLEKSRLLSDRFSAERPKGSFSTLEIQRTEQGDSAMYLCASSPQGDYQPQHFGDGTRLSIL.

The rearrangement uses TRBV6-6 and TRBJ1-1, with D possibly being TRBD1 (6 bases). CDR3 size: 14 residues. Germline-derived CDR1 and CDR2 are MNHNY and SVGAGI (reference sequence). Trimming left V 4 bases short and J 4 bases short, with 13 bases between. In nucleotides, the CDR3 is TGTGCCAGCAGTTCCTTCACCAGGGGCACTGAAGCTTTCTTT. Translating it yields CASSSFTRGTEAFF.

This clone was observed a handful of times. The V gene is TRBV5-6, the J gene TRBJ2-3; D gene ambiguous. The germline CDR1 and CDR2 sequences are SGHDT and YYEEEE. Trimming took off 2 bases at V and 4 bases at J, with 5 bases between the two ends. The CDR3 is 12 residues long. Written as DNA, the CDR3 is TGTGCCAGCAGCTTAAGCGCAGATACGCAGTATTTT. Its translation: CASSLSADTQYF.

The chain couples TRBV7-9 to TRBJ2-5; D is ambiguous. The DNA matches TRBJ2-7 better at its end, which makes the J call doubtful. Looked up from germline, CDR1 is SEHNR and CDR2 is FQNEAQ (reference sequence). The CDR3 loop spans 12 amino acids. This CDR3 is CASSLVVYEQYF. The CDR3 coding sequence is TGTGCCAGCAGCTTAGTAGTTTACGAGCAGTACTTC.

This clone has more than one count but fewer than ten. This sequence joins TRBV6-6 and TRBJ2-1, with D tentatively TRBD1 (6 bases). This CDR3 region has 14 residues. CDR1 is MNHNY and CDR2 is SVGAGI in the germline V gene (reference sequence). The ends were cut back, 5 bases at V and 1 base at J, with 9 bases in the middle. The CDR3 nucleotides read TGTGCCAGCAGTCCGAGGGGGTCCTACAATGAGCAGTTCTTC. Amino acid sequence: CASSPRGSYNEQFF.

This chain links TRBV7-8 with TRBJ2-3, with 12 nucleotides matching TRBD2. The CDR3 extends over 17 amino acids. Unmatched junction bases numbered 9, after V lost 8 bases and J lost 0 bases. Germline V gene data show CDR1 as SGHVS and CDR2 as FQNEAQ. The CDR3 sequence is CASVSSGGAFSTDTQYF. The CDR3 nucleotides read TGTGCCAGCGTCTCTAGCGGGGGGGCCTTCAGCACAGATACGCAGTATTTT.

This clone was detected a few times. The chain is built from TRBV19 and TRBJ1-5; the match to TRBD1 covers 8 bases. Germline V CDR1 and CDR2: LNHDA, SQIVND (reference sequence). The CDR3 length is 14 residues. V trimming: 4 bases; J trimming: 7 bases; junction bases outside the gene matches: 6. The CDR3 nucleotides read TGTGCCAGTAGTACTACAGGGGGTGGGCAGCCCCAGCATTTT. It specifies CASSTTGGGQPQHF.

J is TRBJ1-3 and V is TRBV18; a possible D gene is TRBD1 (5 bases). This CDR3 is built from 14 residues. With 0 bases removed from V and 11 bases from J, the gap between germline ends came to 14 bases. Per the germline V gene, CDR1 is KGHSH and CDR2 is LQKENI. The CDR3 spells CASSPPSGRAAIYF. The CDR3 DNA reads as TGTGCCAGCTCACCACCTAGCGGCAGGGCCGCCATATATTTT.

For the CDR3, the DNA is TGTGCCAGCAGTTTATCCCCGACCAGGGTTGGCTACACCTTC. Translating gives CASSLSPTRVGYTF. The genes are TRBV27 and TRBJ1-2, with D maybe TRBD1 (5 bases). This CDR3 has 14 residues. Germline V lookup: CDR1 MNHEY, CDR2 SMNVEV (reference sequence). V lost 0 bases and J lost 7, with 12 bases in between.

This clone was counted only a few times. V and J are TRBV5-4 and TRBJ2-7; a weak D match, TRBD2 (5 bases). V lost 4 bases to trimming and J lost 2 bases, with 13 bases between them. The germline gives CDR1 SGHNT, CDR2 YYREEE (reference sequence). This CDR3 is 14 amino acids long. CDR3 in amino acids: CASSPSYGTYEQYF. In nucleotides, the CDR3 is TGTGCCAGCAGCCCATCGTACGGGACCTACGAGCAGTACTTC.

This chain joins TRBV6-4 and TRBJ2-7; D unresolved. Germline CDR1 reads MRHNA; CDR2 reads SNTAGT. The CDR3 runs to 16 residues. Trimming left V 10 bases short and J 2 bases short, with 24 bases between. The CDR3 sequence: CATEHPGSGLTYEQYF. The DNA for the CDR3 is TGTGCCACCGAGCACCCAGGATCAGGATTGACCTACGAGCAGTACTTC.

The V call is TRBV10-1, the J call TRBJ2-2; D not resolved. The CDR3 extends over 12 amino acids. Germline CDR1 reads WNHNN; CDR2 reads SYGVQD (reference sequence). V was cut by 4 bases and J by 6 bases, with 6 bases left in between. The CDR3 spells CASSGGAGELFF. CDR3 coding DNA: TGCGCCAGCAGTGGAGGAGCCGGGGAGCTGTTTTTT.